Described below is a single T cell receptor (beta chain) sequence and its context. What it recognizes is unknown. Trimming removed 2 bases at V and 0 bases at J, with 11 bases between. This CDR3 is 17 amino acids long. CDR1 and CDR2 from the germline V gene are MNHEY and SMNVEV (reference sequence). Sequencing of DNA taken from cultured CD4+ T cells relied on the Oncomine TCR Beta short-read assay. TCRdb re-derived calls from the PCR reads in MiXCR, one entry per CDR3 protein. The sample yields 7,500 or so distinct CDR3 sequences, approximately 44% seen once. This sample is part of a study of vaccination and CD4 T cells after COVID-19. Study information: Typically, post-vaccine samples were obtained a median roughly 70 days after dose two, within a range of 14 to 241.

General study points: Post-vaccination, and not before, a median roughly 89% of reactive clones appeared in convalescent patients.

Specified treatment: roughly 10-day PBMC culture with coronavirus spike peptide pools or control peptides (ViraFEST assay). CD4+ T-cell collection from the unexposed donor predated the COVID-19 pandemic (2011-2018). Via ViraFEST, peptide pools expanded antigen-specific T cells before TCR sequencing. The genes are TRBV27 and TRBJ2-6; D unclear. Sequenced input: CD4+ T cells from blood, cultured in vitro. This clonotype was obtained from a human donor in good health. CDR3 in DNA: TGTGCCAGCAGTTTACGTTCGACGGCCTCTGGGGCCAACGTCCTGACTTTC. Encoded protein: CASSLRSTASGANVLTF.